The 28 T cell receptor beta chains presented below share a single source sample, sequenced in a study of T cell responses to AZD1222 COVID-19 vaccine. Assay: immunoSEQ multiplex PCR; the TCRdb copy retains only in-frame clones and omits some. The sample has some 190,000 clones, about 90% seen once; the top ten hold around 1.9%. The material sequenced was peripheral blood, taken 28 days after the second AZD1222 dose. Receptors were obtained from an adult who received the AZD1222 COVID-19 vaccine.

This chain uses TRBV18 with TRBJ1-5, with D uncertain. The CDR3 totals 15 residues. Germline V gene lookup returns CDR1 KGHSH and CDR2 LQKENI. Trimming left V 3 bases short and J 5 bases short, with 14 bases between. The CDR3 DNA reads as TGTGCCAGCTCACCTCACTCCGGTGGGGATCAGCCCCAGCATTTT. Protein sequence: CASSPHSGGDQPQHF.

The chain is built from TRBV2 and TRBJ2-7; D may be TRBD1 (6 bases). The germline V gene encodes CDR1 SNHLY and CDR2 FYNNEI. V was cut by 1 base and J by 6 bases, with 13 bases left in between. This CDR3 contains 14 residues. The CDR3 DNA sequence: TGTGCCAGCAGTGAAGAGACAGGTCAACGCGAGCAGTACTTC. Translation gives CASSEETGQREQYF.

The V and J genes are TRBV20-1 and TRBJ1-2; D might be TRBD1 (5 bases). The germline gives CDR1 DFQATT, CDR2 SNEGSKA (reference sequence). Deletions cut 4 bases from V and 7 bases from J, with 10 bases between. The CDR3 totals 11 residues. The CDR3 here is CSAIGVGGYTF. CDR3 nucleotides: TGCAGTGCTATAGGGGTGGGTGGCTACACCTTC.

This chain joins TRBV6-2 or TRBV6-3 and TRBJ1-5, with 9 bases lining up with TRBD1. Germline assignment: CDR1 MNHEY and CDR2 SVGEGT. The V segment lost 2 bases and the J segment 7 bases; nucleotides outside the gene matches: 6. This CDR3 comprises 15 residues. Written as DNA, the CDR3 is TGTGCCAGCAGTTACACCAGGACAGGGGCCCAGCCCCAGCATTTT. It specifies CASSYTRTGAQPQHF.

The chain combines TRBV7-9 with TRBJ1-5, with D tentatively TRBD1 (5 bases). Trimming pared 0 bases from V and 3 bases from J, leaving 9 bases between. Germline CDR1 and CDR2: SEHNR and FQNEAQ (reference sequence). The CDR3 is 15 amino acids. The CDR3 coding sequence is TGTGCCAGCAGCTTAGCCGGCAGGGTCAATCAGCCCCAGCATTTT. It translates to CASSLAGRVNQPQHF.

The V call is TRBV11-1, the J call TRBJ2-3; D is ambiguous. This CDR3 comprises 14 residues. Germline lookup yields CDR1 SGHAT and CDR2 FQDESV (reference sequence). V was clipped by 7 bases and J by 5 bases, with 16 bases between them. CDR3: CASKDPRSLDTQYF. Written as DNA, the CDR3 is TGTGCCAGCAAGGACCCCCGTAGCTTAGATACGCAGTATTTT.

This clone was recorded only once. V usage is TRBV7-7 and J usage is TRBJ1-4; no clear D gene. From germline, CDR1 is SSHAT and CDR2 FNYEAQ (reference sequence). V shed 1 base and J shed 3 bases, with 18 bases lying between them. This CDR3 spans 18 amino acids. The CDR3 DNA is TGTGCCAGCAGCTTAGACTCTAGCCTCATTGCGGCTAATGAAAAACTGTTTTTT. Residues: CASSLDSSLIAANEKLFF.

The gene calls are TRBV2 and TRBJ1-3, with D unresolved. Germline lookup yields CDR1 SNHLY and CDR2 FYNNEI. This CDR3 is 13 amino acids long. Trimming removed 4 bases at V and 0 bases at J, with 4 bases between. The CDR3 sequence: CASSGGSGNTIYF. CDR3 in DNA: TGTGCCAGCAGTGGGGGCTCTGGAAACACCATATATTTT.

This clone has a handful of counts. The V and J genes are TRBV27 and TRBJ1-3; 7 bases line up with TRBD1. This CDR3 region has 16 residues. Per germline, CDR1 MNHEY and CDR2 SMNVEV (reference sequence). Trimming at V came to 3 bases and at J to 0 bases, leaving 5 bases not matched to a gene. In nucleotides, the CDR3 is TGTGCCAGCAGTTTGCAGGGGGGATTCTCTGGAAACACCATATATTTT. Its translation: CASSLQGGFSGNTIYF.

The rearrangement uses TRBV10-2 and TRBJ1-1; 12 bases match TRBD1. Germline V CDR1 and CDR2: WSHSY, SAAADI. The CDR3 is made up of 16 amino acids. Trimming removed 6 bases from V and 5 bases from J; junction bases left unmatched: 10. DNA of the CDR3: TGCGCCAGCAGGGTCCGGGACAGGGGGCGAAGGACTGAAGCTTTCTTT. Amino acids: CASRVRDRGRRTEAFF.

V gene TRBV4-2 combines with J gene TRBJ2-5; the match to TRBD2 covers 8 bases. Germline V lookup: CDR1 LGHNA, CDR2 YNFKEQ. V lost 0 bases to trimming and J lost 3 bases; unmatched junction nucleotides: 9. CDR3 length equals 17 residues. The CDR3 protein is CASSQDIGLAREETQYF. The CDR3 DNA reads TGTGCCAGCAGCCAAGATATCGGACTAGCCCGTGAAGAGACCCAGTACTTC.

The V call is TRBV27, the J call TRBJ1-6; the D gene is possibly TRBD1 (6 bases). The ends were cut back, 5 bases at V and 9 bases at J, with 17 bases in the middle. The CDR3 contains 15 residues. Germline V lookup: CDR1 MNHEY, CDR2 SMNVEV (reference sequence). The CDR3 coding sequence is TGTGCCAGCAGTCCGAGGGGGGGAAGGGGTTCACCCCTCCACTTT. It specifies CASSPRGGRGSPLHF.

V and J are TRBV6-6 and TRBJ2-7, with TRBD1 matching over 8 bases. Per the germline V gene, CDR1 is MNHNY and CDR2 is SVGAGI (reference sequence). This CDR3 spans 15 amino acids. The V gene end was trimmed by 2 bases and the J gene end by 2 bases; junction bases not matched to a gene: 5. The CDR3 nucleotides are TGTGCCAGCAGTTACGGTGGACAGGGCCCCTACGAGCAGTACTTC. This translates into CASSYGGQGPYEQYF.

The rearrangement joins TRBV15 to TRBJ2-5, with 9 bases matching TRBD2. The V gene end was trimmed by 8 bases and the J gene end by 3 bases; junction bases not matched to a gene: 10. CDR1 is LNHNV and CDR2 is YYDKDF in the germline V gene (reference sequence). CDR3 length: 15 amino acids. The CDR3 coding sequence is TGTGCCACCCGACGTCCGACTAGCGGTAAAGAGACCCAGTACTTC. This codes for CATRRPTSGKETQYF.

The V call is TRBV3-1 (or the pseudogene TRBV3-2), the J call TRBJ1-1; 10 bases match TRBD1. CDR1 and CDR2 from the germline V gene are LGHDT and YNNKEL (reference sequence). V shed 5 bases and J 4 bases; nucleotides not matched to a gene: 4. This CDR3 has 14 residues. The CDR3 sequence is CASSMTGGGTEAFF. CDR3 sequence (DNA): TGTGCCAGCAGCATGACAGGGGGCGGCACTGAAGCTTTCTTT.

This clone was observed once. This rearrangement joins TRBV28 to TRBJ1-1; 7 bases map to TRBD1. Germline V gene lookup returns CDR1 MDHEN and CDR2 SYDVKM. V was pared by 3 bases and J by 6 bases, with 7 bases of the junction left unmatched. This CDR3 has 14 amino acids. The CDR3 sequence: CASSFWGQLPEAFF. CDR3 coding DNA: TGTGCCAGCAGTTTCTGGGGACAGTTACCTGAAGCTTTCTTT.

J is TRBJ1-2 and V is TRBV19, with no clear D. V lost 3 bases and J 2 bases, leaving 10 bases between the germline ends. The CDR3 is 14 amino acids. Germline V gene sequence: CDR1 LNHDA, CDR2 SQIVND (reference sequence). CDR3 region: CASSIAGPNYGYTF. Written as DNA, the CDR3 is TGTGCCAGTAGTATTGCCGGGCCCAACTATGGCTACACCTTC.

V gene TRBV2 combines with J gene TRBJ1-2, with TRBD1 matching over 8 bases. The germline gives CDR1 SNHLY, CDR2 FYNNEI. V gave up 4 bases and J gave up 4 bases; unmatched junction bases: 8. The CDR3 extends over 15 amino acids. The CDR3: CASSATGGGGYGYTF. In DNA form, the CDR3 reads TGTGCCAGCAGTGCTACAGGGGGTGGGGGCTATGGCTACACCTTC.

This rearrangement joins TRBV7-2 to TRBJ2-3; maybe TRBD1 (5 bases). From germline, CDR1 is SGHTA and CDR2 FQGNSA. This CDR3 has 15 amino acids. V was cut by 5 bases and J by 2 bases, with 14 bases left in between. The CDR3 sequence is CASSLGQVNTDTQYF. The CDR3 region has the DNA TGTGCCAGCAGCCTGGGGCAGGTGAACACAGATACGCAGTATTTT.

This clone appeared a single time. The genes are TRBV28 and TRBJ2-2; TRBD1 agrees at 7 bases. The CDR3 is 14 amino acids. After removal of 6 bases from V and 5 bases from J, the junction contained 6 bases not matched to a gene. Germline-derived CDR1 and CDR2 are MDHEN and SYDVKM. DNA of the CDR3: TGTGCCAGCAGACCGGGACAGTGGACCGGGGAGCTGTTTTTT. Protein: CASRPGQWTGELFF.

The chain recombines TRBV11-2 with TRBJ2-1; 8 bases align to TRBD1. The CDR3 contains 15 residues. J was trimmed by 5 bases and V by 0 bases; bases with no gene match: 3. The germline V gene has CDR1 SGHAT and CDR2 FQNNGV. In DNA, the CDR3 is TGTGCCAGCAGCTTAGACGGACAGGGCCACAATGAGCAGTTCTTC. It translates to CASSLDGQGHNEQFF.

The rearrangement uses TRBV7-2 and TRBJ2-3, with 10 bases that match TRBD2. CDR1 SGHTA and CDR2 FQGNSA come from the germline V gene. The CDR3 length is 17 residues. The J segment lost 7 bases and the V segment lost 2 bases, leaving 12 bases of the junction unmatched. The CDR3 DNA is TGTGCCAGCAGCTTATCGACCTTAGCGGGGGGCGCACATACGCAGTATTTT. This codes for CASSLSTLAGGAHTQYF.

The CDR3 sequence is CASSLVHSGNTDTQYF. The CDR3 DNA reads as TGCGCCAGCAGCTTGGTCCATAGCGGGAACACAGATACGCAGTATTTT. J is TRBJ2-3 and V is TRBV5-1; TRBD2 agrees at 8 bases. Germline assignment: CDR1 SGHRS and CDR2 YFSETQ. This CDR3 spans 16 amino acids. Trimming at V came to 0 bases and at J to 2 bases, leaving 5 bases not matched to a gene.

CDR3 bases: TGTGCCAGTAGTCTCGACACCCCTGGGAGGGAAAAACTGTTTTTT. This sequence encodes CASSLDTPGREKLFF. The chain joins TRBV19 to TRBJ1-4; no clear D. The germline CDR1 and CDR2 sequences are LNHDA and SQIVND (reference sequence). The length of the CDR3 is 15 residues. Trimming took off 5 bases at V and 8 bases at J, with 18 bases between the two ends.

The V and J genes are TRBV19 and TRBJ1-1; D perhaps matches TRBD1 (5 bases). The CDR3 extends over 13 amino acids. The V gene's germline CDR1 is LNHDA and CDR2 SQIVND (reference sequence). Trimming took 4 bases from V and 1 from J, leaving 7 bases between them. CDR3 DNA: TGTGCCAGTAGTAGGGGGGGGAACACTGAAGCTTTCTTT. It translates to CASSRGGNTEAFF.

This sequence joins TRBV5-6 and TRBJ2-7, with D perhaps given as TRBD1 or TRBD2 (5 bases each). The germline V and J ends were trimmed by 2 bases and 5 bases, with 11 bases remaining between them. CDR3 length equals 13 residues. The V gene's germline CDR1 is SGHDT and CDR2 YYEEEE. CDR3 coding DNA: TGTGCCAGCAGCTTCGGGGCGCAGGACGAGCAGTACTTC. Its protein is CASSFGAQDEQYF.

On this clone itself: Other DNA sequences in this sample translate to the same CDR3. The chain recombines TRBV3-1 (or the pseudogene TRBV3-2) with TRBJ1-5; unclear D gene. V was clipped by 0 bases and J by 7 bases, with 7 bases between them. Per the germline V gene, CDR1 is LGHDT and CDR2 is YNNKEL (reference sequence). The CDR3 has 13 residues. For the CDR3, the DNA is TGTGCCAGCAGCCAAGATCTAGGACAGCCCCAGCATTTT. Its translation: CASSQDLGQPQHF.

The chain couples TRBV6-5 to TRBJ2-2; either TRBD1 or TRBD2 may fit D (5 bases each). The CDR3 loop spans 15 amino acids. Trimming cost V 4 bases and J 0 bases, with 9 bases left between them. Germline CDR1 MNHEY, CDR2 SVGAGI. The CDR3 loop reads CASSWDGANTGELFF. The CDR3 bases are TGTGCCAGCAGTTGGGACGGGGCGAACACCGGGGAGCTGTTTTTT.